The sequence of this TCR beta chain was determined in a study of response to subunit inactivated influenza vaccine (dated by TCRdb to the late 2010s). In the study overall: The study used deep quantitative T cell receptor repertoire profiling to track responses to a trivalent subunit inactivated influenza vaccine. Results the study describes overall, beyond this receptor: The authors suggested that each seasonal influenza vaccination may recruit only a limited number of new T cells.

A few counts support this clonotype. There is no known antigen for this receptor. No quality values exist for individual bases; no much larger clone is one base distant. Preparation of the library involved RT-PCR. The listed sequencing device is Illumina HiSeq 2500. TCRdb reran the public reads through fastp at Q25 and MiXCR, keeping productive beta chains. Each CDR3 protein gets just one entry, which takes the most common genes and DNA from the rows behind it. A total of roughly 180,000 distinct CDR3 sequences appear in this sample, approximately 8.7% of them only once. The ten largest clonotypes hold approximately 10% of the sample. CDR1 and CDR2 (MDHEN, SYDVKM) derive from the germline V gene. Clipping removes 7 bases from V and 0 bases from J, with 6 as the unmatched junction base count. Counted from cysteine to phenylalanine, this CDR3 has 15 amino acids. Only CDR3 DNA is held: 45 bases, read in frame from base 1.

The rearranged chain carries TRBV28 and TRBJ2-1, with 7 bases aligning to TRBD1. The receptor's source is a man between 45 and 60 years old who received an inactivated influenza vaccine. Donor details come from another sample of the same person, matched by shared clones. The sequenced sample was non-naive T cells sorted from PBMCs, obtained on the day of vaccination. The cell subset or site label corresponds to: memory T cell fraction. The CDR3 sequence is CASTKQGSSYNEQFF. DNA sequence: TGTGCCAGCACGAAACAGGGGAGCTCCTACAATGAGCAGTTCTTC.